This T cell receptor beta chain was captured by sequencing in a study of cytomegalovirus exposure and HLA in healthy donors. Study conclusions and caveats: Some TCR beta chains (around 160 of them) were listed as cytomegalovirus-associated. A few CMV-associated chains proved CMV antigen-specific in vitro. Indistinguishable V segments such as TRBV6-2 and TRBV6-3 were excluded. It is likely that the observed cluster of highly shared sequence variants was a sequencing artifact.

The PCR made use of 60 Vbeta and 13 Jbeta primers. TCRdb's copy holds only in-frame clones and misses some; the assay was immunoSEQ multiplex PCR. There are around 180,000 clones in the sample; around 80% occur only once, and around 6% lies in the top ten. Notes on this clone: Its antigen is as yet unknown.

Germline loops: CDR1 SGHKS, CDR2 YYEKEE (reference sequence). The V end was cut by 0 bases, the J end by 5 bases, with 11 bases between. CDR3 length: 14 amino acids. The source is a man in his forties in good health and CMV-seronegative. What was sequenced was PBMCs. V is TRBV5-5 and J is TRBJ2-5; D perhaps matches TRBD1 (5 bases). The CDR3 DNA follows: TGTGCCAGCAGCTTGGAGGCAGGGTATGAGACCCAGTACTTC. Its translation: CASSLEAGYETQYF.